This TCR beta chain originates from a study of beta chain features in type 1 diabetes. Study-level background: All samples yielded 107,917,701 examined sorted cells. Study outcomes and limitations: People with Type 1 diabetes carried modestly yet significantly shorter TCRB CDR3s in all four CD4+ subsets.

The table lists this clone with a few counts. Its specificity is not known. Sequencing targeted expressed TCRB transcripts, as all isolated RNA had been reverse transcribed. Clones were read by immunoSEQ multiplex PCR, and TCRdb kept only the in-frame ones, dropping some. The sample includes some 200,000 clones, approximately 16% seen only once; the top ten take 0.08% to 0.095%. The germline V gene has CDR1 SGDLS and CDR2 YYNGEE. The CDR3 length is 16 residues. The ends were cut back, 0 bases at V and 0 bases at J, with 11 bases in the middle. V is TRBV9 and J is TRBJ2-3, with D maybe TRBD2 (5 bases). The receptor's source is a man younger than 40 with type 1 diabetes. The material sequenced was naive CD4+ T cells from blood. As DNA, the CDR3 is TGTGCCAGCAGCGTAGGAGCGGTCTCTAGCACAGATACGCAGTATTTT. This codes for CASSVGAVSSTDTQYF.